This TCR beta chain was sequenced during a study of technical replicates of blood from a few donors. Generated by immunoSEQ multiplex PCR, the TCRdb table keeps only in-frame clones and is missing some. The table records some 62,000 clones, roughly 86% of them present only once. V was clipped by 6 bases and J by 3 bases, with 12 bases between them. The CDR3 spans 13 residues. Per the germline V gene, CDR1 is LNHNV and CDR2 is YYDKDF (reference sequence). The clonotype originates from a human donor in good health. Some clones in this sample may be carry-over from other donors' samples. V gene TRBV15 combines with J gene TRBJ2-7; perhaps TRBD1 as D (6 bases). The sample taken for sequencing was PBMCs. CDR3 in DNA: TGTGCCACCAGGGGAACAGGGTTCTACGAGCAGTACTTC. Its translation is CATRGTGFYEQYF. Full variable domain (outside the CDR3, taken from reference TRBV15 and TRBJ2-7): DAMVIQNPRYQVTQFGKPVTLSCSQTLNHNVMYWYQQKSSQAPKLLFHYYDKDFNNEADTPDNFQSRRPNTSFCFLDIRSPGLGDTAMYLCATRGTGFYEQYFGPGTRLTVT.